A single T cell receptor (beta chain) is shown here with its context. Germline lookup yields CDR1 GTSNPN and CDR2 SVGIG (reference sequence). Trimming pared 0 bases from V and 3 bases from J, leaving 17 bases between. The CDR3 sequence is 16 residues long. The data were obtained in a study of blood T cell repertoires in COVID-19. The repertoire was sequenced with immunoSEQ multiplex PCR; TCRdb's copy has only in-frame clones and lacks some. The table lists more than 90,000 clones, 86% of them singletons. The sample comprised peripheral blood. The origin of this receptor is a man aged 40-55 years with acute or convalescent COVID-19. This chain joins TRBV30 and TRBJ1-1, with a possible D match to TRBD1 (6 bases). The chain's CDR3 is CAWSVWGVSGDTEAFF. CDR3 nucleotides: TGTGCCTGGAGTGTATGGGGCGTATCAGGGGACACTGAAGCTTTCTTT.